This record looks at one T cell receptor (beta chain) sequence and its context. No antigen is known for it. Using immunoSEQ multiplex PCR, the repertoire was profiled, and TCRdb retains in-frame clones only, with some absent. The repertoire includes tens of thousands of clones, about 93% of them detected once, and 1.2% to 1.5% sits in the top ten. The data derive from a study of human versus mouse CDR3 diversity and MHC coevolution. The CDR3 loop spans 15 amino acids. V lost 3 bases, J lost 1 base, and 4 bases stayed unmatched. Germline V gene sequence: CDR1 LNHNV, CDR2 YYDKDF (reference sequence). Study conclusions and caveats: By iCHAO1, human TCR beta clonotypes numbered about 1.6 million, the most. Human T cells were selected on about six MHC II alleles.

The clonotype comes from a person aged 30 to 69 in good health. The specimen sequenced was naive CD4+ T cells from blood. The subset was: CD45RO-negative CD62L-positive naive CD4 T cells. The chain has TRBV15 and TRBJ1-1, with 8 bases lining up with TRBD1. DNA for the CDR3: TGTGCCACCAGCAGGGGGGGGACAGGGAACACTGAAGCTTTCTTT. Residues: CATSRGGTGNTEAFF.